The next 18 T cell receptor beta chains were all read from a single sample in a study of shared clonotypes between healthy human individuals. Profiling relied on immunoSEQ multiplex PCR, and the TCRdb table lists in-frame clones only, not all of them. Here the sample spans over a million clones, roughly 98% being singletons. Sequencing used naive CD4+ T cells sorted from blood. Subset described: CD45RA+ positively selected. These receptors were collected from a young man in good health.

This sequence joins TRBV6-1 and TRBJ2-7; tentative D call: TRBD1 (6 bases). The CDR3 has 14 amino acids. Trimming pared 8 bases from V and 3 bases from J, leaving 17 bases between. Germline CDR1 reads MNHNS; CDR2 reads SASEGT. The CDR3 here is CASPQGPPGYEQYF. The CDR3 coding sequence is TGTGCCAGCCCACAGGGCCCCCCAGGCTACGAGCAGTACTTC.

The genes are TRBV6-5 and TRBJ2-1; D could derive from TRBD1 or TRBD2 (6 bases each). The CDR3 is made up of 15 amino acids. CDR1 and CDR2 (germline): MNHEY, SVGAGI. Trimming left V 6 bases short and J 7 bases short, with 19 bases between. Here the CDR3 reads CASRAAGPTGNEQFF. The CDR3 region has the DNA TGTGCCAGCAGGGCCGCGGGGCCGACAGGAAATGAGCAGTTCTTC.

This chain links TRBV19 with TRBJ1-4, with 9 bases fitting TRBD1. CDR3 size: 16 residues. The germline CDR1 and CDR2 sequences are LNHDA and SQIVND (reference sequence). The trim removed 5 bases at V and 8 bases at J, leaving 12 bases unmatched. CDR3 in DNA: TGTGCCAGTAGTCCCTGGAACCGGGACAGGGAGGAAAAACTGTTTTTT. Residues: CASSPWNRDREEKLFF. Complete variable domain (other parts from reference TRBV19 and TRBJ1-4): DGGITQSPKYLFRKEGQNVTLSCEQNLNHDAMYWYRQDPGQGLRLIYYSQIVNDFQKGDIAEGYSVSREKKESFPLTVTSAQKNPTAFYLCASSPWNRDREEKLFFGSGTQLSVL.

The V call is TRBV5-1, the J call TRBJ2-1; 7 bases are a match to TRBD2. Germline V gene lookup returns CDR1 SGHRS and CDR2 YFSETQ. CDR3 size: 16 residues. V shed 8 bases and J 4 bases; nucleotides not matched to a gene: 15. CDR3 protein: CASRSGGVAGYNEQFF. CDR3 nucleotides: TGCGCCAGTCGCTCTGGGGGAGTAGCGGGTTACAATGAGCAGTTCTTC.

The V gene is TRBV11-2, the J gene TRBJ2-7; no reliable D call. The CDR3 has 17 amino acids. Germline V gene sequence: CDR1 SGHAT, CDR2 FQNNGV. V was trimmed by 5 bases and J by 4 bases, leaving 24 bases between them. The CDR3, as DNA: TGTGCCAGCAGCCCTCTAAGTCGAAGCGTAAGAGCTTACGAGCAGTACTTC. It codes for CASSPLSRSVRAYEQYF.

This CDR3 reads CASSTGSLAQPQHF. The CDR3 DNA sequence: TGTGCCAGTAGTACGGGGAGTTTGGCTCAGCCCCAGCATTTT. The chain has TRBV19 and TRBJ1-5; D remains ambiguous. There are 14 residues in the CDR3. The germline V gene encodes CDR1 LNHDA and CDR2 SQIVND (reference sequence). The V end lost 4 bases, the J end lost 6 bases, and 13 bases lay between the germline ends.

Note on this clone: Distinct nucleotide sequences in the sample also encode this CDR3. This rearrangement joins TRBV2 to TRBJ1-5; the D is unclear. Between the trimmed V and J ends, which lost 6 bases and 1 base, there was a span of 4 bases. The germline V gene encodes CDR1 SNHLY and CDR2 FYNNEI. This CDR3 contains 12 residues. CDR3 in DNA: TGTGCCAGCAGAGACAGCAATCAGCCCCAGCATTTT. Translated, it gives CASRDSNQPQHF.

The V gene is TRBV6-1, the J gene TRBJ2-1, with 8 nucleotides matching TRBD2. CDR1 MNHNS and CDR2 SASEGT come from the germline V gene. V lost 6 bases, J lost 4 bases, and 8 bases stayed unmatched. This CDR3 spans 15 amino acids. This chain's CDR3 is CASRITSGAYNEQFF. CDR3 nucleotides: TGTGCCAGCAGGATCACTAGCGGAGCTTACAATGAGCAGTTCTTC.

The V gene is TRBV9, the J gene TRBJ2-7, with D tentatively TRBD1 or TRBD2 (6 bases each). With 0 bases removed from V and 2 bases from J, the gap between germline ends came to 12 bases. Germline CDR1 and CDR2: SGDLS and YYNGEE. This CDR3 is 15 amino acids long. The CDR3 region has the DNA TGTGCCAGCAGCGTAGGGTGGGGGGCCACCTACGAGCAGTACTTC. This gives the protein CASSVGWGATYEQYF.

The rearrangement joins TRBV7-9 to TRBJ2-2; D ambiguous. The V and J ends lost 7 bases and 2 bases respectively, with 14 bases between them. The germline CDR1 and CDR2 sequences are SEHNR and FQNEAQ (reference sequence). The CDR3 consists of 15 residues. The CDR3 DNA sequence: TGTGCCAGCAACTCAGCTACCCAAAACACCGGGGAGCTGTTTTTT. It yields the protein CASNSATQNTGELFF.

The rearrangement uses TRBV15 and TRBJ2-2; D might be TRBD2 (6 bases). V lost 4 bases to trimming and J lost 5 bases, with 14 bases between them. The CDR3 is 15 amino acids. Germline values: CDR1 LNHNV, CDR2 YYDKDF (reference sequence). CDR3 DNA sequence: TGTGCCACCAGCAAAAAGCGGGTTTTTACCGGGGAGCTGTTTTTT. Amino acid sequence: CATSKKRVFTGELFF.

V gene TRBV6-5 combines with J gene TRBJ1-2; D remains unclear. This CDR3 is 14 amino acids long. V was pared by 6 bases and J by 4 bases, with 15 bases between. Germline CDR1 is MNHEY and CDR2 is SVGAGI. The CDR3 loop is CASSLGMRVYGYTF. The CDR3 bases are TGTGCCAGCAGCCTGGGCATGAGGGTCTATGGCTACACCTTC.

The chain recombines TRBV4-1 with TRBJ2-1; a weak D match, TRBD2 (6 bases). The germline V and J ends were trimmed by 4 bases and 8 bases, with 15 bases remaining between them. This CDR3 is 14 amino acids long. Germline V gene sequence: CDR1 MGHRA, CDR2 YSYEKL. The DNA for the CDR3 is TGCGCCAGCAGCCGCTTATCTAGCGTGGATGAGCAGTTCTTC. Residues: CASSRLSSVDEQFF.

The rearrangement joins TRBV28 to TRBJ1-5; TRBD1 agrees at 8 bases. V gave up 5 bases and J gave up 7 bases; unmatched junction bases: 7. Germline assignment: CDR1 MDHEN and CDR2 SYDVKM. The CDR3 is 14 residues long. The CDR3 reads CASSPSGGGQPQHF. The CDR3 bases are TGTGCCAGCAGTCCATCAGGGGGCGGGCAGCCCCAGCATTTT. The entire variable domain, with the rest obtained from reference TRBV28 and TRBJ1-5, is as follows: DVKVTQSSRYLVKRTGEKVFLECVQDMDHENMFWYRQDPGLGLRLIYFSYDVKMKEKGDIPEGYSVSREKKERFSLILESASTNQTSMYLCASSPSGGGQPQHFGDGTRLSIL.

The chain couples TRBV15 to TRBJ1-2; D is uncertain. The germline CDR1 and CDR2 sequences are LNHNV and YYDKDF (reference sequence). This CDR3 comprises 13 residues. The V gene lost 5 bases and the J gene lost 7 bases, with 14 bases spanning the gap. Here the CDR3 DNA reads TGTGCCACCAGCGGGTCAGTAGGTTTTGGCTACACCTTC. Amino acid sequence: CATSGSVGFGYTF.

CDR3 sequence (DNA): TGCGCCAGCAGCCGGTGGACGGGAAACACCGGGGAGCTGTTTTTT. This codes for CASSRWTGNTGELFF. The chain joins TRBV5-1 to TRBJ2-2, with D perhaps matching TRBD2 (5 bases). Germline V gives CDR1 SGHRS, CDR2 YFSETQ. The V gene lost 4 bases and the J gene lost 2 bases, with 12 bases spanning the gap. The CDR3 sequence is 15 residues long.

The chain couples TRBV7-2 to TRBJ1-2; 7 positions match TRBD1. Trimming cost V 3 bases and J 2 bases; bases outside gene matches: 3. CDR1 and CDR2 from the germline V gene are SGHTA and FQGNSA. There are 14 residues in the CDR3. CDR3 sequence reads: CASSLKTGNYGYTF. The CDR3 DNA follows: TGTGCCAGCAGCTTGAAGACAGGGAACTATGGCTACACCTTC.

The chain joins TRBV6-6 to TRBJ2-7, with 12 nucleotides matching TRBD2. The CDR3 covers 15 residues. V trimming: 2 bases; J trimming: 6 bases; junction bases outside the gene matches: 5. Germline loops: CDR1 MNHNY, CDR2 SVGAGI (reference sequence). The CDR3 protein is CASSYRLAGEIEQYF. The CDR3 region has the DNA TGTGCCAGCAGTTACCGACTAGCGGGAGAGATCGAGCAGTACTTC.